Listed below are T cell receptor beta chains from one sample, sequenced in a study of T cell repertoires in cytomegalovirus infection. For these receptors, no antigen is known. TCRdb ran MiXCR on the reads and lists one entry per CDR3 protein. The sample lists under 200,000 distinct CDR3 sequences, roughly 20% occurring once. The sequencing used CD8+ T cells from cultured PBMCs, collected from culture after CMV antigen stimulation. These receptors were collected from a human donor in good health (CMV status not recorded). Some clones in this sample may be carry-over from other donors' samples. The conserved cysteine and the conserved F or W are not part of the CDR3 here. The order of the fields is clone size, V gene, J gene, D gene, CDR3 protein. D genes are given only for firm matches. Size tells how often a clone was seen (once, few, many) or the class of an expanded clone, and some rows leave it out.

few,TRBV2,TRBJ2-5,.,ASSAGDEETQY
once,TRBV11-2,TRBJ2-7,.,ASSLGGDAYEQY
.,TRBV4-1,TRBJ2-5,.,ASSQDHVTGSSQY
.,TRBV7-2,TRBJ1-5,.,ASSLRQSNQPQH
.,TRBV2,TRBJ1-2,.,ASSDAVWQGSYGYT
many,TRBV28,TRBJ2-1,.,ASSLGTLGNEQF
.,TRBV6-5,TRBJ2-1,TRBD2,ASSYSGSGAIYNEQF
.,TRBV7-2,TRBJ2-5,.,ASSLNRAIDEETQY
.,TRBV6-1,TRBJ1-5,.,ASSDDRPKRSSNQPQH
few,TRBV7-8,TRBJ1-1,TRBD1,ASSSADRGEAF
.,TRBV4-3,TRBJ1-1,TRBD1,ASSQVWTGGNTEAF
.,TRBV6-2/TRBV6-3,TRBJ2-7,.,ASSYSVYEQY
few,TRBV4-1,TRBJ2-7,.,ASSQGDGVHN
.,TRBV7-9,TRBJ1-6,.,ASSRSGQGPYNSPLH
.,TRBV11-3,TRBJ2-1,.,ASSLVRGDFNEQF
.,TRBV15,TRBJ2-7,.,ATSRADGLSSYEQY
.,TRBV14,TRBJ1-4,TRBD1,ASSQIQGYREKLF
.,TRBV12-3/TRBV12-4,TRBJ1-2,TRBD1,ASSFPGQGDGYT
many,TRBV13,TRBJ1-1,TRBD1,ASSLNRQGANTEAF
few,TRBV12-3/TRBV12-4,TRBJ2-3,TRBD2,ASSLLGLAVDTQY
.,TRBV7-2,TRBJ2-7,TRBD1,ASSLNLDGQGRYEQY
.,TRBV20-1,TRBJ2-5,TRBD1,SAWDSQETQY
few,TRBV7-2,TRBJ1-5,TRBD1,ASSPKSGTGGSNQPQH
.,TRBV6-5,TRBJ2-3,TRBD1,ASSYDDRAVLSSTDTQY
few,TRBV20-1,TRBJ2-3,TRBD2,SASGTSGGTDTQY
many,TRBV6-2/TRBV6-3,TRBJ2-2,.,ASSGGTGELF
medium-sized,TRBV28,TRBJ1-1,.,ASSFRGLGTEAF
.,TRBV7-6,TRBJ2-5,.,ASSRRDLQETQY
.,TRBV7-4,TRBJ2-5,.,ASSLRTGQETQY